Presented here are 3 T cell receptor beta chains from one specimen sequenced in a study of T cells expressing NK-cell markers. TCRdb reprocessed the 5' RACE reads, with one entry per CDR3 protein and no DNA. The listing records about 460,000 distinct CDR3 sequences. Sample: blood T cells: a sorted CD56 or NKG2C T cell subset, CD4+ or CD8+ T cells, or bulk PBMC T cells (not recorded which). The receptors shown here come from a woman between 45 and 60 years old in good health.

The rearrangement links TRBV10-3 to TRBJ1-5. This CDR3 region has 13 residues. Germline values: CDR1 ENHRY, CDR2 SYGVKD. The CDR3 reads CAISQEGNQPQHF.

The CDR3 sequence is CASSLGRDVYNEQFF. This chain uses TRBV7-9 with TRBJ2-1. In germline, CDR1 is SEHNR, CDR2 FQNEAQ (reference sequence). The CDR3 sequence is 15 residues long.

This sequence joins TRBV7-7 and TRBJ1-4. CDR3 length: 12 residues. CDR1 SSHAT and CDR2 FNYEAQ come from the germline V gene (reference sequence). The CDR3 loop is CASSSLGEKLFF.